The 20 T cell receptor beta chains given below trace back to one sample, sequenced in a study of blood T cell repertoires in COVID-19. Profiling relied on immunoSEQ multiplex PCR, and the TCRdb table lists in-frame clones only, not all of them. The sample contains some 490,000 clones, 88% of which appear only once. The sample taken for sequencing was PBMCs or T cells enriched from blood (not recorded which). These receptor sequences come from an older woman who had recovered from COVID-19.

This clone was observed once. The genes are TRBV2 and TRBJ1-1, with D possibly being TRBD1 (5 bases). Trimming removed 7 bases at V and 0 bases at J, with 9 bases between. In germline, CDR1 is SNHLY, CDR2 FYNNEI. This CDR3 has 13 amino acids. CDR3 amino acids: CASKLGLNTEAFF. The CDR3 DNA reads as TGTGCCAGCAAGTTGGGGCTGAACACTGAAGCTTTCTTT.

This chain links TRBV30 with TRBJ1-5, with D maybe TRBD1 (5 bases). Per the germline V gene, CDR1 is GTSNPN and CDR2 is SVGIG (reference sequence). V dropped 3 bases and J dropped 3 bases, with 12 bases sitting between them. CDR3 size: 14 residues. The CDR3 DNA is TGTGCCTGGAGCAAGGGACTGAACAATCAGCCCCAGCATTTT. Translating it yields CAWSKGLNNQPQHF. Together with reference TRBV30 and TRBJ1-5, the CDR3 gives the full variable domain: SQTIHQWPATLVQPVGSPLSLECTVEGTSNPNLYWYRQAAGRGLQLLFYSVGIGQISSEVPQNLSASRPQDRQFILSSKKLLLSDSGFYLCAWSKGLNNQPQHFGDGTRLSIL.

CDR3 protein: CASSPHSNQPQHF. DNA of the CDR3: TGTGCCAGCAGCCCCCATAGCAATCAGCCCCAGCATTTT. This rearrangement joins TRBV27 to TRBJ1-5; no definite D call. Germline CDR1 MNHEY, CDR2 SMNVEV (reference sequence). V gave up 6 bases and J gave up 0 bases, with 6 bases separating them. This CDR3 has 13 residues.

This chain links TRBV21-1 with TRBJ2-1; TRBD1 is the table's D call, not checked against the DNA. TRBV21-1 is flagged as a pseudogene. There are 13 residues in the CDR3. This chain's CDR3 is CASSKARDNEQFF. CDR3 bases: TGTGCCAGCAGCAAAGCCAGGGACAATGAGCAGTTCTTC.

The V and J genes are TRBV19 and TRBJ1-2; maybe TRBD1 (5 bases). V was pared by 5 bases and J by 5 bases, with 18 bases between. Germline V gene lookup returns CDR1 LNHDA and CDR2 SQIVND (reference sequence). There are 15 residues in the CDR3. CDR3 region: CASSPGTPPGYGYTF. The CDR3 coding sequence is TGTGCCAGTAGTCCAGGGACTCCCCCGGGGTATGGCTACACCTTC.

V usage is TRBV25-1 and J usage is TRBJ1-2; no clear D. CDR3 length: 11 residues. Between the trimmed V and J ends, which lost 3 bases and 6 bases, there was a span of 5 bases. Germline CDR1 is MGHDK and CDR2 is SYGVNS. The CDR3 here is CASSDRDGYTF. The CDR3 nucleotides are TGTGCCAGCAGTGACCGAGATGGCTACACCTTC.

This clone was counted once. The V and J genes are TRBV30 and TRBJ2-5; no firm D call. V was cut by 3 bases and J by 5 bases, with 13 bases left in between. This CDR3 spans 13 amino acids. Germline assignment: CDR1 GTSNPN and CDR2 SVGIG (reference sequence). Here the CDR3 DNA reads TGTGCCTGGAGAGCAACAGTAAGGGAGACCCAGTACTTC. It codes for CAWRATVRETQYF.

The V gene is TRBV5-1, the J gene TRBJ1-2; 8 bases map to TRBD1. CDR3 size: 13 residues. CDR1 SGHRS and CDR2 YFSETQ come from the germline V gene. The junction had 12 bases not matched to a gene; V was cut back by 4 bases and J by 13 bases. The CDR3 protein is CASSPGDTGQGTF. CDR3 coding DNA: TGCGCCAGCAGCCCTGGGGACACAGGACAGGGCACCTTC.

The chain carries TRBV18 and TRBJ1-1; TRBD1 might be the D (6 bases). This CDR3 is 14 amino acids long. Germline loops: CDR1 KGHSH, CDR2 LQKENI. V was trimmed by 6 bases and J by 4 bases, leaving 15 bases between them. CDR3 in DNA: TGTGCCAGCTCGCGCGAACAGGGTGGCACTGAAGCTTTCTTT. Its protein is CASSREQGGTEAFF. Supplemented by reference TRBV18 and TRBJ1-1, the full variable domain reads NAGVMQNPRHLVRRRGQEARLRCSPMKGHSHVYWYRQLPEEGLKFMVYLQKENIIDESGMPKERFSAEFPKEGPSILRIQQVVRGDSAAYFCASSREQGGTEAFFGQGTRLTVV.

This sequence joins TRBV6-5 and TRBJ1-4, with TRBD1 matching 7 bases. CDR3 size: 13 residues. Germline V gives CDR1 MNHEY, CDR2 SVGAGI. V was pared by 9 bases and J by 7 bases, with 8 bases of the junction left unmatched. The CDR3 loop is CARCTGTAEKLFF. The CDR3, as DNA: TGTGCCAGGTGCACCGGGACAGCTGAAAAACTGTTTTTT.

The chain is built from TRBV15 and TRBJ2-2; D remains unclear. Germline V CDR1 and CDR2: LNHNV, YYDKDF (reference sequence). V was pared by 0 bases and J by 0 bases, with 8 bases between. The CDR3 is 16 residues long. The DNA for the CDR3 is TGTGCCACCAGCAGAGATAAATCCTCGAACACCGGGGAGCTGTTTTTT. It specifies CATSRDKSSNTGELFF.

This rearrangement joins TRBV5-1 to TRBJ2-2; 8 bases agree with TRBD1. The CDR3 has 15 residues. CDR1 and CDR2 (germline): SGHRS, YFSETQ. The J segment lost 0 bases and the V segment lost 5 bases, leaving 3 bases of the junction unmatched. For the CDR3, the DNA is TGCGCCAGCAGTCGGACAGGGCCGAACACCGGGGAGCTGTTTTTT. Its translation is CASSRTGPNTGELFF.

The CDR3 reads CASSEPSRRASGYEQYF. CDR3 coding DNA: TGTGCCAGCAGTGAACCCTCCCGCCGCGCCTCGGGTTACGAGCAGTACTTC. The rearrangement uses TRBV6-1 and TRBJ2-7, with D unresolved. CDR1 MNHNS and CDR2 SASEGT come from the germline V gene. The CDR3 is 17 residues long. Deletions cut 2 bases from V and 4 bases from J, with 21 bases between.

This sequence joins TRBV19 and TRBJ2-3; TRBD2 agrees at 10 bases. The CDR3 has 17 amino acids. The V and J ends lost 6 bases and 0 bases, in that order; junction bases with no gene match: 9. Germline V gives CDR1 LNHDA, CDR2 SQIVND (reference sequence). This CDR3 is CASRSKRGGPSTDTQYF. The CDR3 region has the DNA TGTGCCAGTAGATCCAAGCGGGGGGGGCCTAGCACAGATACGCAGTATTTT.

This chain links TRBV6-5 with TRBJ1-2; D gene uncertain. The CDR3 runs 13 residues. Trimming took 7 bases from V and 4 from J, leaving 13 bases between them. Germline loops: CDR1 MNHEY, CDR2 SVGAGI. The DNA of the CDR3 is TGTGCCAGCACCTCCTACCTTTTCTATGGCTACACCTTC. It specifies CASTSYLFYGYTF.

The gene calls are TRBV6-5 and TRBJ1-2; D is possibly TRBD1 (6 bases). Germline loops: CDR1 MNHEY, CDR2 SVGAGI. The CDR3 has 14 amino acids. Between the trimmed V and J ends, which lost 7 bases and 4 bases, there was a span of 16 bases. The CDR3, as DNA: TGTGCCAGCACCCACGGGGGGGGCTTCTATGGCTACACCTTC. It is translated as CASTHGGGFYGYTF.

The chain links TRBV5-4 to TRBJ2-1, with 9 bases that match TRBD1. V lost 0 bases and J lost 4; bases outside the gene matches: 2. The CDR3 runs 15 residues. CDR1 is SGHNT, CDR2 YYREEE, per germline (reference sequence). The CDR3 bases are TGTGCCAGCAGCTTGGACAGGGGGCAGTACAATGAGCAGTTCTTC. Protein sequence: CASSLDRGQYNEQFF.

This sequence joins TRBV5-6 and TRBJ2-1; TRBD2 is a possible D gene (6 bases). Germline values: CDR1 SGHDT, CDR2 YYEEEE. Trimming removed 3 bases at V and 8 bases at J, with 15 bases between. The length of the CDR3 is 14 residues. The CDR3 DNA reads as TGTGCCAGCAGCTCCCTTTCGGGGGTACATGAGCAGTTCTTC. The encoded protein is CASSSLSGVHEQFF. The whole variable domain, remainder taken from reference TRBV5-6 and TRBJ2-1, is DAGVTQSPTHLIKTRGQQVTLRCSPKSGHDTVSWYQQALGQGPQFIFQYYEEEERQRGNFPDRFSGHQFPNYSSELNVNALLLGDSALYLCASSSLSGVHEQFFGPGTRLTVL.

This clone was detected once. The genes are TRBV7-2 and TRBJ2-2; D is unclear. Germline values: CDR1 SGHTA, CDR2 FQGNSA. The CDR3 runs 13 residues. Deletions cut 3 bases from V and 2 bases from J, with 4 bases between. The CDR3 protein is CASSFLNTGELFF. CDR3 DNA sequence: TGTGCCAGCAGCTTCTTAAACACCGGGGAGCTGTTTTTT.

The J gene is TRBJ2-1, the V gene TRBV19, with 9 positions matching TRBD2. V was pared by 4 bases and J by 0 bases, with 7 bases of the junction left unmatched. The CDR3 has 17 amino acids. In germline, CDR1 is LNHDA, CDR2 SQIVND (reference sequence). The CDR3 loop is CASSSLAGQSSYNEQFF. CDR3 sequence (DNA): TGTGCCAGTAGTAGCCTAGCGGGGCAAAGCTCCTACAATGAGCAGTTCTTC.